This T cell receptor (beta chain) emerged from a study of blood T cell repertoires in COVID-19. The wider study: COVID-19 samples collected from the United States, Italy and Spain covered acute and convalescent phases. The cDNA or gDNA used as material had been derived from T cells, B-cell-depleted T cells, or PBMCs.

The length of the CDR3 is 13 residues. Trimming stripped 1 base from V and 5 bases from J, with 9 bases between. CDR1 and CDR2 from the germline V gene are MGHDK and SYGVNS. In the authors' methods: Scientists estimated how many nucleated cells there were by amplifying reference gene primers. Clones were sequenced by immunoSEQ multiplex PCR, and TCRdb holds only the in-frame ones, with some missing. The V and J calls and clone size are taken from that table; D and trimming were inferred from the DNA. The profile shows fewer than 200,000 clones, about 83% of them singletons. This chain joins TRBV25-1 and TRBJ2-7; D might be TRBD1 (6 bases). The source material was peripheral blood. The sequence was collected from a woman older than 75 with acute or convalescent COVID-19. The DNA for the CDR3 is TGTGCCAGCAGTGAATGGGGGCTGGACGAGCAGTACTTC. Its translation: CASSEWGLDEQYF.